The present T cell receptor (beta chain) was sequenced within a study of graft-versus-host responses after intestinal transplantation. Turning to the study itself: All of the recipients had induction that used anti-thymocyte globulin, then tacrolimus and steroids for 2 to 3 years.

Concerning this clone itself: Its antigen remains unknown.

Intraepithelial lymphocytes and lamina propria lymphocytes were released through processing of graft tissue. Only in-frame clones appear in the TCRdb table, and some are missing; sequencing was by immunoSEQ multiplex PCR. The sample includes just under 20,000 clones, 65% to 85% of them seen just once. The V gene end was trimmed by 3 bases and the J gene end by 5 bases; junction bases not matched to a gene: 10. Germline V lookup: CDR1 MNHNS, CDR2 SASEGT. The CDR3 has 16 residues. The study's findings and limits: Elevated graft-versus-host to host-versus-graft clonal ratios in allografts were recorded for patients with graft-donor T cell macrochimerism. In recipient marrow, GvH clones were found, and some appeared first in ileum or blood.

Sequenced material: ileum tissue, taken roughly 21 days after intestinal transplant. This chain links TRBV6-1 with TRBJ2-7; TRBD2 matches at 10 bases. This receptor was identified in a human patient who received an intestinal transplant, so some T cells may come from the graft donor. The CDR3 here is CASSDRLLAGDHEQYF. The CDR3 nucleotides are TGTGCCAGCAGTGATCGTCTCCTAGCGGGAGACCACGAGCAGTACTTC.